This T cell receptor (beta chain) was identified during a study of blood T cell repertoires in COVID-19. Study details: T cells, B-cell-depleted T cells, or PBMCs supplied cDNA or gDNA.

Trimming cost V 4 bases and J 4 bases; bases outside gene matches: 14. The CDR3 loop spans 18 amino acids. Germline assignment: CDR1 SGHDN and CDR2 FVKESK. In the original workflow: It was from reference gene primer amplification that nucleated cell counts were estimated. Assay: immunoSEQ multiplex PCR; the TCRdb copy retains only in-frame clones and omits some. Clonal size and the V and J genes are those of that table, whereas D and trimming came from the DNA. The table shows 70,000 to 95,000 clones, with 89% occurring only once. Sequencing was done on a sample of peripheral blood. This receptor was obtained from a man aged 50 to 59 with acute or convalescent COVID-19. This chain joins TRBV14 and TRBJ1-1; 11 positions agree with TRBD1. CDR3 loop: CASSPFRGTGGISTEAFF. The CDR3 DNA follows: TGTGCCAGCAGCCCTTTTAGGGGGACAGGGGGGATTAGCACTGAAGCTTTCTTT.